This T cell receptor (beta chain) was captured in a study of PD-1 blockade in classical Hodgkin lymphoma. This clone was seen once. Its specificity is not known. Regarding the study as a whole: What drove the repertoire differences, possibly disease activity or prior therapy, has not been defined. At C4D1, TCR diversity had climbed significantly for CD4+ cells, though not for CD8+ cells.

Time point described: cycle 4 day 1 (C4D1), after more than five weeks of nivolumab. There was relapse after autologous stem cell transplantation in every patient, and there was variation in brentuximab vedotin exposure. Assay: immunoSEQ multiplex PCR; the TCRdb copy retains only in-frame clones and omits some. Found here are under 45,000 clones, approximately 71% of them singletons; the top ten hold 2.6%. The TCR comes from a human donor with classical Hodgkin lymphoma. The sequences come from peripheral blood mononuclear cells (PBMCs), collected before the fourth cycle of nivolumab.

CDR3 amino acids: CASSPPYGYTF. The CDR3 region has the DNA TGTGCCAGCAGCCCCCCATATGGCTACACCTTC. V and J are TRBV21-1 and TRBJ1-2; the D call in the table, TRBD1, was not verified against the DNA. TRBV21-1 is a pseudogene segment. The CDR3 totals 11 residues.